This T cell receptor beta chain was identified in a study of vaccination effects on CD4 cells after COVID-19 (dated by TCRdb to the early 2020s). In terms of the full investigation: Samples were taken from three convalescent patients early (day +14) and late (day +241, +227, +161 respectively) after vaccination. Cultures from other donors in the study were sequenced using the Oncomine TCR Beta short-read assay on an Illumina iSeq 100. Altogether, some ten COVID-19 convalescent patients and a few SARS-CoV-2-naive healthy vaccine recipients made up the full study. Post-vaccine samples across the study were collected a median of 72 days after the second dose, with a range of 14 to 241. The study compared SARS-CoV-2 spike-specific CD4+ TCR repertoires before and after mRNA vaccination in COVID-19 convalescent patients and infection-naive vaccine recipients. On the study overall, not on this receptor specifically: At late post-vaccination timepoints, both infection-induced and vaccine-induced clones showed marked clonal contraction, consistent with waning T cell responses. The study was limited by a small number of convalescent patients, and early post-infection timepoints were lacking. Among convalescent patients, the spike-reactive repertoire after vaccination was made up mainly of new vaccine-induced clones that were largely distinct from the clones induced by infection.

The germline ends are 10 bases apart after V is trimmed by 0 bases and J by 2 bases. The CDR3, cysteine through phenylalanine, is 15 amino acids long. Just the 45-base CDR3 DNA is kept, in frame starting at base 1. For CDR1 and CDR2, the germline V gene (reference sequence) lists LGHDT and YNNKEL. In the ViraFEST assay, PBMC were stimulated with viral peptide pools, and TCR sequencing was then used to find antigen-specific CD4+ T cell clonotypes based on their expansion. After approximately 11 days of culture, CD4+ T cells were isolated with the EasySep CD4+ T cell isolation kit. PCR-confirmed SARS-CoV-2 infection had occurred in convalescent patients between March and December 2020, before the Alpha, Beta and Delta variants emerged in the United States. Each participant received two doses of an mRNA SARS-CoV-2 vaccine, either BNT162b2 or mRNA-1273. Two million PBMC per well were cultured in IMDM with around 5% human AB serum, 10 IU/ml IL-2 and gentamicin, plus 10 ug/ml peptides. Half of the culture medium was replaced with fresh IL-2-containing medium on days 3 and 7. Unless noted otherwise, every peptide stimulation condition was grown in triplicate wells. PBMC were separated from whole blood using Ficoll-Paque Plus gradient centrifugation and were then either cryopreserved at -140C or used fresh. The overlapping peptide pools covered the spike proteins of SARS-CoV-2 and of the common cold coronaviruses HCoV-NL63, HCoV-OC43 and HCoV-229E. The QIAamp micro DNA kit was used to extract genomic DNA from the cultured CD4+ T cells.

The library came from the immunoSEQ multiplex PCR assay. DNA from the CD4+ T cells that had been cultured and isolated underwent TCR beta CDR3 sequencing. For the original study's pipeline: Non-productive TCR sequences were discarded, and reads were trimmed to the CDR3 region, with only CDR3s of 7 or more amino acids retained. Antigen-specific clonotypes were identified with the MANAFEST web app by comparing expansion in peptide wells against reference cultures. Positive clones required FDR<0.05 expansion versus reference and all other wells, odds ratio above 5, and frequency above 0.1% in two replicate wells. Cross-reactive clonotypes were defined as significantly expanded in SARS-CoV-2 spike wells and in at least one common cold coronavirus spike condition. CDR3 similarity was assessed by Levenshtein distance using the stringdist R package, and unrooted trees were constructed with ape in R 3.6.1. Sourced from immuneACCESS, this table was stored by TCRdb with only in-frame sequences that have V and J called. A share of the clones is absent; for the studies checked, an unresolved V gene accounts for under half, and the remainder has no known explanation. V, J and clone size were drawn from that table, and D and trimming were deduced from the DNA. This sample comprises 14,000 or so clones, 60% to 85% of them detected only once. The ten largest clones take up less than 20% of the sample.

As regards this clone: It has no known antigen specificity. No base quality values were provided; no much bigger clone lies one nucleotide off.

The receptor was isolated from a human donor who had a prior SARS-CoV-2 infection. Recombination connected TRBV3-1 (or the pseudogene TRBV3-2) to TRBJ1-1; TRBD1 could be the D gene, as 5 bases match. The source was CD4+ T cells from PBMCs cultured with SARS-CoV-2 spike peptides, collected after COVID-19 vaccination. The cell subset or site label for this specimen denotes: SARS-CoV-2 spike overlapping peptide pool stimulation. The CDR3 has the sequence CASSQEMGDNTEAFF. The DNA is TGTGCCAGCAGCCAAGAAATGGGGGACAACACTGAAGCTTTCTTT.